Described below is a single T cell receptor (beta chain) sequence and its context. What it binds is unknown. This sample stems from a study of OX40 agonist ivuxolimab in advanced cancers. Turning to the study itself: Ivuxolimab was administered intravenously to patients at 0.01 to 10 mg/kg every 2 weeks. Three partial responders included one hepatocellular carcinoma patient and two cutaneous melanoma patients.

Autoimmune disease history or systemic immunosuppression led to patient exclusion. Overall study findings and caveats: Clonal expansion among partial responders at 0.1-3.0 mg/kg ranked near the lowest.

V lost 4 bases, J lost 2 bases, and 8 bases lay in between. Germline V CDR1 and CDR2: MNHEY, SVGAGI. The CDR3 sequence is 13 residues long. Sequenced by immunoSEQ multiplex PCR; TCRdb stores in-frame clones only, minus some. The data contain about 20,000 clones, approximately 87% of them singletons. This TCR was recovered from an adult with an advanced solid tumor such as melanoma, head and neck, liver or kidney cancer. The material sequenced was CD4+ or CD8+ T cells sorted from blood, taken in a trial of the OX40 agonist ivuxolimab. J is TRBJ1-2 and V is TRBV6-5; weak D call: TRBD1 (6 bases). Here the CDR3 DNA reads TGTGCCAGCAGTTTGGACAGCAACTATGGCTACACCTTC. Translating it yields CASSLDSNYGYTF.